These T cell receptor beta chains were read from a single sample in a study of T cell repertoires in cytomegalovirus infection. TCRdb ran MiXCR on the reads and lists one entry per CDR3 protein. The sample has fewer than 300,000 distinct CDR3 sequences; roughly 23% are singletons. Sequenced input: PBMCs. The receptors here all came from a human donor in good health (CMV status not recorded). Some clones in this sample may be carry-over from other donors' samples. CDR3s include the opening cysteine and the closing phenylalanine or tryptophan. The D gene is left open where the match is weak. Not all rows give a size; the values are once, few, many and, for expanded clones, a class.

v_call	j_call	d_call	clone_size	cdr3_aa	cdr3_nt
TRBV7-9	TRBJ2-1	TRBD2	-	CASSLVLGLAGGEQFF	TGTGCCAGCAGCTTGGTTTTAGGACTAGCGGGAGGGGAGCAGTTCTTC
TRBV7-7	TRBJ2-1	-	-	CASSLARDNEQFF	TGTGCCAGCAGCTTAGCGAGAGACAATGAGCAGTTCTTC
TRBV11-2	TRBJ2-7	TRBD2	few	CASSLAGGVGYEQYF	TGTGCCAGCAGCTTAGCTGGGGGGGTGGGCTACGAGCAGTACTTC
TRBV7-2	TRBJ2-5	-	few	CASSFVPGYETQYF	TGTGCCAGCAGCTTTGTACCGGGGTATGAGACCCAGTACTTC
TRBV28	TRBJ2-7	TRBD2	few	CASSLHLIAGGREQYF	TGTGCCAGCAGTTTACACCTTATTGCGGGAGGAAGGGAGCAGTACTTC
TRBV5-6	TRBJ2-3	TRBD2	-	CASSERGGEDTQYF	TGTGCCAGCAGCGAGCGGGGGGGAGAAGATACGCAGTATTTT
TRBV20-1	TRBJ2-3	TRBD1	few	CSAVRQGSTDTQYF	TGCAGTGCGGTAAGACAGGGCAGCACAGATACGCAGTATTTT
TRBV24-1	TRBJ1-1	-	few	CATSDPGQEAFF	TGTGCCACCAGTGACCCTGGACAGGAAGCTTTCTTT
TRBV15	TRBJ2-4	-	-	CATSSRVVGNIQYF	TGTGCCACCAGCAGTAGGGTGGTTGGGAACATTCAGTACTTC
TRBV12-3/TRBV12-4	TRBJ2-2	-	-	CASRSHLGQGNTGELFF	TGTGCCAGCAGGAGTCACTTGGGGCAGGGAAACACCGGGGAGCTGTTTTTT
TRBV29-1	TRBJ2-3	-	-	CSVHKPDGGTDTQYF	TGCAGCGTTCATAAACCCGACGGAGGGACAGATACGCAGTATTTT
TRBV6-5	TRBJ1-4	-	-	CASRWGRSNEKLFF	TGTGCCAGCAGGTGGGGCAGAAGCAATGAAAAACTGTTTTTT
TRBV7-2	TRBJ2-7	TRBD2	-	CASSLGSGTAYEQYF	TGTGCCAGCAGCTTAGGGAGCGGGACGGCCTACGAGCAGTACTTC
TRBV6-2/TRBV6-3	TRBJ2-1	TRBD2	-	CASSYLGLAESSYNEQFF	TGTGCCAGCAGTTACCTAGGACTAGCGGAGAGCTCCTACAATGAGCAGTTCTTC
TRBV7-2	TRBJ2-7	-	few	CASSLGGWGQYF	TGTGCCAGCAGCTTAGGAGGGTGGGGGCAGTACTTC
TRBV4-3	TRBJ2-7	TRBD2	-	CASSQESGRSYEQYF	TGCGCCAGCAGCCAAGAGAGCGGGAGATCCTACGAGCAGTACTTC
TRBV4-3	TRBJ2-1	TRBD2	-	CASSLGLAGASEQFF	TGCGCCAGCAGCTTGGGACTAGCGGGAGCTAGTGAGCAGTTCTTC
TRBV12-3/TRBV12-4	TRBJ1-5	TRBD1	-	CASSEGQGKYQPQHF	TGTGCCAGCAGCGAAGGACAGGGGAAGTATCAGCCCCAGCATTTT
TRBV12-3/TRBV12-4	TRBJ1-1	-	-	CASRKFAGVNTEAFF	TGTGCCAGCAGAAAGTTTGCCGGGGTGAACACTGAAGCTTTCTTT
TRBV29-1	TRBJ1-5	-	-	CSVEMGERQPQHF	TGCAGCGTTGAAATGGGAGAACGACAGCCCCAGCATTTT
TRBV7-2	TRBJ2-1	-	-	CASSKRPVYNEQFF	TGTGCCAGCAGCAAAAGACCAGTATACAATGAGCAGTTCTTC
TRBV20-1	TRBJ1-3	-	-	CSAQDINSGNTIYF	TGCAGTGCCCAGGACATCAACTCTGGAAACACCATATATTTT
TRBV12-3/TRBV12-4	TRBJ2-5	-	-	CASRLGVGETQYF	TGTGCCAGCAGACTGGGGGTCGGGGAGACCCAGTACTTC
TRBV28	TRBJ2-1	-	-	CASTSWSSEQFF	TGTGCCAGCACTTCCTGGTCCAGTGAGCAGTTCTTC
TRBV20-1	TRBJ2-7	-	many	CSARDPGTGYEQYF	TGCAGTGCTAGAGATCCCGGGACCGGATACGAGCAGTACTTC
TRBV7-2	TRBJ2-1	-	many	CASSLAERPAGQFF	TGTGCCAGCAGCTTAGCCGAGCGGCCAGCGGGGCAGTTCTTC
TRBV6-5	TRBJ1-3	-	many	CASSYRGIQGNTIYF	TGTGCCAGCAGTTATCGGGGTATACAAGGAAACACCATATATTTT
TRBV3-1	TRBJ2-7	TRBD1	-	CASSQGYRGYEQYF	TGTGCCAGCAGCCAAGGATACAGGGGCTACGAGCAGTACTTC
TRBV10-3	TRBJ1-2	-	few	CAISEPSGVSNYGYTF	TGTGCCATCAGTGAACCGAGCGGGGTCTCTAACTATGGCTACACCTTC
TRBV7-2	TRBJ1-6	-	many	CASRSQGSTSPLHF	TGTGCCAGCAGGTCACAGGGCTCGACTTCACCCCTCCACTTT
TRBV7-2	TRBJ2-3	TRBD2	many	CASSLRLAGATPLDTQYF	TGTGCCAGCAGCTTACGTCTAGCGGGGGCCACGCCCTTAGATACGCAGTATTTT
TRBV20-1	TRBJ2-5	-	-	CSAGHQAQETQYF	TGCAGTGCTGGACACCAAGCCCAAGAGACCCAGTACTTC
TRBV11-2	TRBJ1-4	TRBD1	-	CASSLVSGQNEKLFF	TGTGCCAGCAGCTTAGTATCGGGACAGAATGAAAAACTGTTTTTT
TRBV20-1	TRBJ1-5	-	-	CSPIGGAGQPQHF	TGCAGTCCCATCGGGGGCGCCGGTCAGCCCCAGCATTTT
TRBV6-1	TRBJ2-2	-	-	CASVDADSANTGELFF	TGTGCCAGCGTTGACGCGGACAGCGCGAACACCGGGGAGCTGTTTTTT
TRBV5-4	TRBJ2-3	-	-	CASSWGQYTDTQYF	TGTGCCAGCAGCTGGGGCCAGTACACAGATACGCAGTATTTT
TRBV28	TRBJ1-1	-	few	CASLFDTEAFF	TGTGCCAGCCTGTTCGACACTGAAGCTTTCTTT
TRBV7-2	TRBJ2-1	TRBD2	many	CASSTSGLAGRYNEQFF	TGTGCCAGCAGCACTTCGGGACTAGCGGGCCGTTACAATGAGCAGTTCTTC
TRBV20-1	TRBJ2-1	-	few	CSASARPTYNEQFF	TGCAGTGCTAGTGCTAGACCAACCTACAATGAGCAGTTCTTC
TRBV7-9	TRBJ1-1	-	many	CASSPTKGRNTEAFF	TGTGCCAGCAGCCCTACGAAGGGCAGGAACACTGAAGCTTTCTTT
TRBV28	TRBJ2-2	-	few	CASRRDTEGELFF	TGTGCCAGCAGGCGGGACACCGAGGGGGAGCTGTTTTTT
TRBV7-2	TRBJ1-4	-	once	CASSTSALNEKLFF	TGTGCCAGCAGCACATCCGCCCTGAATGAAAAACTGTTTTTT
TRBV15	TRBJ1-2	-	few	CATSTGGGDNGYTF	TGTGCCACCAGCACGGGCGGGGGCGATAATGGCTACACCTTC
TRBV7-2	TRBJ2-7	-	many	CASSSTGYEQYF	TGTGCCAGCAGCTCCACAGGGTACGAGCAGTACTTC
TRBV20-1	TRBJ2-1	-	few	CSAPDLGLGYNEQFF	TGCAGTGCTCCGGATCTAGGGTTGGGCTATAATGAGCAGTTCTTC
TRBV28	TRBJ2-5	-	many	CASSLSGARETQYF	TGTGCCAGCAGCTTATCGGGTGCGAGGGAGACCCAGTACTTC
TRBV28	TRBJ2-7	-	few	CASSLAPRGYEQYF	TGTGCCAGCAGTTTGGCCCCAAGGGGCTACGAGCAGTACTTC
TRBV10-3	TRBJ1-5	-	-	CAISRDGGGNQPQHF	TGTGCCATCAGCCGGGACGGTGGGGGAAATCAGCCCCAGCATTTT
TRBV11-3	TRBJ2-1	TRBD1	-	CASSSGQGWTYNEQFF	TGTGCCAGCAGCTCGGGACAGGGGTGGACCTACAATGAGCAGTTCTTC
TRBV10-3	TRBJ2-3	TRBD2	few	CAISQGLAGGADTQYF	TGTGCCATCAGCCAGGGACTAGCGGGTGGCGCAGATACGCAGTATTTT